The 10 T cell receptor beta chains presented below share a single source sample, sequenced in a study of blood T cell repertoires in COVID-19. Profiling relied on immunoSEQ multiplex PCR, and the TCRdb table lists in-frame clones only, not all of them. The table has a few hundred thousand clones, 90% seen once. Sequencing was done on a sample of PBMCs or T cells enriched from blood (not recorded which). The receptors shown here come from a man aged 18 to 35 who had recovered from COVID-19.

The V gene is TRBV18, the J gene TRBJ1-5, with TRBD1 identical over 9 bases. There are 14 residues in the CDR3. Germline-derived CDR1 and CDR2 are KGHSH and LQKENI. Unmatched junction bases numbered 2, after V lost 4 bases and J lost 4 bases. CDR3 sequence: CASSRTGVNQPQHF. The CDR3 coding sequence is TGTGCCAGCTCACGGACAGGGGTGAATCAGCCCCAGCATTTT.

The gene calls are TRBV4-1 and TRBJ1-5; D gene unclear. Germline V gene sequence: CDR1 MGHRA, CDR2 YSYEKL. CDR3 size: 13 residues. With 4 bases removed from V and 5 bases from J, the gap between germline ends came to 9 bases. The CDR3 DNA follows: TGCGCCAGCAGCCGTAGTGTTGATCAGCCCCAGCATTTT. Translating it yields CASSRSVDQPQHF.

The J gene is TRBJ1-2, the V gene TRBV7-9; D possibly corresponds to TRBD1 (6 bases). Germline V gene sequence: CDR1 SEHNR, CDR2 FQNEAQ (reference sequence). Trimming took off 5 bases at V and 10 bases at J, with 17 bases between the two ends. This CDR3 region has 13 residues. The CDR3 nucleotides are TGTGCCAGCAGCCCTAGGGTAGGACAGTTCTACACCTTC. It translates to CASSPRVGQFYTF.

The chain uses TRBV28 and TRBJ2-1; 16 bases match TRBD2. Per the germline V gene, CDR1 is MDHEN and CDR2 is SYDVKM. This CDR3 comprises 16 residues. V trimming: 7 bases; J trimming: 8 bases; junction bases outside the gene matches: 8. CDR3 residues: CASTNVGLAGGYEQFF. Written as DNA, the CDR3 is TGTGCCAGCACCAACGTGGGACTAGCGGGAGGGTATGAGCAGTTCTTC.

To note about this clone: Other DNA sequences in this specimen translate into the identical CDR3. The chain carries TRBV9 and TRBJ2-1; 15 bases match TRBD2. Germline CDR1 SGDLS, CDR2 YYNGEE. J gave up 7 bases and V 3 bases, and 2 bases lay outside the gene matches. CDR3 length: 15 amino acids. For the CDR3, the DNA is TGTGCCAGCAGCGCCGGACTAGCGGGGGGGAATGAGCAGTTCTTC. Translating it yields CASSAGLAGGNEQFF.

For this clone: This specimen includes other DNA sequences encoding the same CDR3. The genes are TRBV7-3 and TRBJ2-1; D remains unclear. Germline CDR1 and CDR2: SGHTA and FQGTGA. The CDR3 spans 13 residues. V lost 1 base and J lost 5, with 6 bases in between. The CDR3 DNA reads as TGTGCCAGCAGCTTAAACAGAGACAATGAGCAGTTCTTC. Translating it yields CASSLNRDNEQFF. The complete variable domain, with remaining parts taken from reference TRBV7-3 and TRBJ2-1, reads GAGVSQTPSNKVTEKGKYVELRCDPISGHTALYWYRQSLGQGPEFLIYFQGTGAADDSGLPNDRFFAVRPEGSVSTLKIQRTERGDSAVYLCASSLNRDNEQFFGPGTRLTVL.

The rearrangement links TRBV19 to TRBJ1-1, with TRBD1 as a possible D gene (6 bases). Between the trimmed V and J ends, which lost 3 bases and 5 bases, there was a span of 13 bases. The CDR3 sequence is 14 residues long. Per the germline V gene, CDR1 is LNHDA and CDR2 is SQIVND (reference sequence). The CDR3 reads CASSIGGGGTEAFF. The CDR3 bases are TGTGCCAGTAGTATTGGGGGGGGCGGAACTGAAGCTTTCTTT.

Written as DNA, the CDR3 is TGTGCCAGTAGTATCTTACCAGCGGAGGGTGAGCAGTTCTTC. Its protein is CASSILPAEGEQFF. The chain links TRBV19 to TRBJ2-1; D is perhaps TRBD2 (6 bases). This CDR3 spans 14 amino acids. Germline V gene lookup returns CDR1 LNHDA and CDR2 SQIVND (reference sequence). V lost 3 bases, J lost 9 bases, and 15 bases lay in between.

The rearrangement links TRBV10-1 to TRBJ1-2; D unclear. This CDR3 is built from 12 residues. The ends were cut back, 3 bases at V and 4 bases at J, with 6 bases in the middle. Per germline, CDR1 WNHNN and CDR2 SYGVQD (reference sequence). The chain's CDR3 is CASSDRSYGYTF. The DNA for the CDR3 is TGCGCCAGCAGTGACCGGAGCTATGGCTACACCTTC.

The V gene is TRBV19, the J gene TRBJ2-7; the match to TRBD1 covers 9 bases. Per germline, CDR1 LNHDA and CDR2 SQIVND (reference sequence). V was clipped by 3 bases and J by 4 bases; unmatched bases: 7. The length of the CDR3 is 15 residues. The CDR3 is CASSIRPGQGYEQYF. The CDR3 bases are TGTGCCAGTAGTATCAGACCGGGACAGGGTTACGAGCAGTACTTC.